Shown below are 15 T cell receptor beta chains from a single sample sequenced in a study of T cell changes during pregnancy in multiple sclerosis. Assay: immunoSEQ multiplex PCR; the TCRdb copy retains only in-frame clones and omits some. The data show over 40,000 clones, roughly 88% seen once. This specimen consisted of peripheral blood, obtained in the second trimester of pregnancy. These receptors all come from a female donor in good health, enrolled as a control in a pregnancy study.

This CDR3 reads CASSLVTGPNYGYTF. CDR3 sequence (DNA): TGTGCCAGCAGCTTAGTAACAGGCCCTAACTATGGCTACACCTTC. The chain joins TRBV11-2 to TRBJ1-2; a weak D match, TRBD1 (5 bases). Trimming removed 1 base from V and 0 bases from J, with 9 bases in between. Germline lookup yields CDR1 SGHAT and CDR2 FQNNGV. The CDR3 consists of 15 residues.

This sequence joins TRBV11-2 and TRBJ1-1; D remains ambiguous. The germline V gene has CDR1 SGHAT and CDR2 FQNNGV. The CDR3 sequence is 18 residues long. V dropped 5 bases and J dropped 0 bases, with 22 bases sitting between them. For the CDR3, the DNA is TGTGCCAGCAGCCCCCCCTTTGGAGGACTCAACATGAACACTGAAGCTTTCTTT. It is translated as CASSPPFGGLNMNTEAFF.

The CDR3 nucleotides read TGTGCCAGCTCACCACCCGGGACAGATTACAATGAGCAGTTCTTC. Translation: CASSPPGTDYNEQFF. V is TRBV18 and J is TRBJ2-1, with TRBD1 identical over 7 bases. The germline V gene encodes CDR1 KGHSH and CDR2 LQKENI. The CDR3 contains 15 residues. After removal of 0 bases from V and 4 bases from J, the junction contained 3 bases not matched to a gene.

This clone was recorded a few times. The CDR3 here is CASSPRLSSGEKLFF. The CDR3 region has the DNA TGTGCCAGCAGCCCCCGATTGAGCTCTGGTGAAAAACTGTTTTTT. The chain combines TRBV7-9 with TRBJ1-4; D not certain. The germline V gene has CDR1 SEHNR and CDR2 FQNEAQ (reference sequence). V dropped 5 bases and J dropped 7 bases, with 17 bases sitting between them. This CDR3 is built from 15 residues. Using reference TRBV7-9 and TRBJ1-4 for the parts outside the CDR3, the full variable domain is DTGVSQNPRHKITKRGQNVTFRCDPISEHNRLYWYRQTLGQGPEFLTYFQNEAQLEKSRLLSDRFSAERPKGSFSTLEIQRTEQGDSAMYLCASSPRLSSGEKLFFGSGTQLSVL.

V gene TRBV7-2 combines with J gene TRBJ1-2; D remains ambiguous. The CDR3 length is 13 residues. Trimming shortened V by 11 bases and J by 4 bases, and 17 bases separated the two germline ends. Germline lookup yields CDR1 SGHTA and CDR2 FQGNSA. CDR3: CAGRAPIGYGYTF. CDR3 sequence (DNA): TGTGCCGGGAGGGCCCCTATAGGCTATGGCTACACCTTC.

The rearrangement links TRBV9 to TRBJ2-1; TRBD2 matches 11 bases. The germline gives CDR1 SGDLS, CDR2 YYNGEE. The CDR3 contains 16 residues. J lost 6 bases, V lost 3 bases, and 8 bases had no gene match. The CDR3: CASSGRGSGGANEQFF. The CDR3 DNA follows: TGTGCCAGCAGCGGGAGAGGTAGCGGGGGGGCCAATGAGCAGTTCTTC.

This chain uses TRBV2 with TRBJ1-1; D not certain. Germline V gives CDR1 SNHLY, CDR2 FYNNEI. The germline V and J ends were trimmed by 4 bases and 0 bases, with 6 bases remaining between them. The CDR3 runs 13 residues. The CDR3 here is CASSVSVNTEAFF. CDR3 in DNA: TGTGCCAGCAGTGTGTCGGTGAACACTGAAGCTTTCTTT.

The gene calls are TRBV5-6 and TRBJ2-7; 7 nucleotides agree with TRBD2. The CDR3 runs 15 residues. The J segment lost 4 bases and the V segment lost 2 bases, leaving 9 bases of the junction unmatched. Germline-derived CDR1 and CDR2 are SGHDT and YYEEEE. The DNA of the CDR3 is TGTGCCAGCAGCTTAACCGGGACTACATCTTACGAGCAGTACTTC. The encoded protein is CASSLTGTTSYEQYF.

The chain is built from TRBV11-3 and TRBJ2-1; TRBD2 matches 14 bases. The ends lost 2 bases at V and 8 bases at J; junction bases unmatched: 5. The CDR3 contains 16 residues. CDR1 SGHNT and CDR2 YENEEA come from the germline V gene. CDR3: CASSLRGTSGSDEQFF. CDR3 in DNA: TGTGCCAGCAGCTTAAGGGGGACTAGCGGGAGTGATGAGCAGTTCTTC.

The chain carries TRBV6-1 and TRBJ1-4, with D perhaps matching TRBD1 (6 bases). Per germline, CDR1 MNHNS and CDR2 SASEGT. The CDR3 is made up of 12 amino acids. V was trimmed by 2 bases and J by 8 bases, leaving 6 bases between them. CDR3 in DNA: TGTGCCAGCAGTGAACAGGGGGAAAAACTGTTTTTT. It encodes CASSEQGEKLFF.

CDR3 sequence reads: CASSATGTRFSYEQYF. CDR3 DNA sequence: TGTGCCAGCAGCGCGACCGGGACACGGTTCTCCTACGAGCAGTACTTC. V and J are TRBV25-1 and TRBJ2-7, with D possibly matching TRBD1 (6 bases). Germline V gene lookup returns CDR1 MGHDK and CDR2 SYGVNS. The ends were cut back, 6 bases at V and 0 bases at J, with 18 bases in the middle. The CDR3 is 16 residues long.

The chain combines TRBV18 with TRBJ1-2, with D possibly TRBD1 on 6 matching bases. Looked up from germline, CDR1 is KGHSH and CDR2 is LQKENI. This CDR3 is 15 amino acids long. The V end was cut by 1 base, the J end by 7 bases, with 16 bases between. This CDR3 reads CASSPREGGQSGYTF. The CDR3 nucleotides are TGTGCCAGCTCACCACGGGAGGGGGGCCAGTCTGGCTACACCTTC.

As to this clone: Compared with germline, one end of the junction differs, possibly owing to a read error. The chain carries TRBV18 and TRBJ1-5; unclear D gene. Germline V CDR1 and CDR2: KGHSH, LQKENI. The CDR3 runs 13 residues. CDR3 in DNA: TGTGCCAGCTCAACTGATAGCACTCAGCCCCAGCATTTT. Amino acids: CASSTDSTQPQHF.

In its sample, this clone was seen a few times. This rearrangement joins TRBV7-9 to TRBJ1-2; 10 positions match TRBD1. This CDR3 spans 15 amino acids. V was pared by 5 bases and J by 4 bases, with 7 bases of the junction left unmatched. Germline CDR1 is SEHNR and CDR2 is FQNEAQ (reference sequence). Here the CDR3 reads CASSASGQGRYGYTF. CDR3 in DNA: TGTGCCAGCAGCGCGTCGGGACAGGGGCGCTATGGCTACACCTTC.

The chain carries TRBV29-1 and TRBJ1-2, with D possibly TRBD1 on 5 matching bases. Germline V gene lookup returns CDR1 SQVTM and CDR2 ANQGSEA. The CDR3 runs 14 residues. Deletions cut 2 bases from V and 4 bases from J, with 14 bases between. CDR3 DNA: TGCAGCGTTGAACCGGGGGGGACCATCTATGGCTACACCTTC. Translated, it gives CSVEPGGTIYGYTF.